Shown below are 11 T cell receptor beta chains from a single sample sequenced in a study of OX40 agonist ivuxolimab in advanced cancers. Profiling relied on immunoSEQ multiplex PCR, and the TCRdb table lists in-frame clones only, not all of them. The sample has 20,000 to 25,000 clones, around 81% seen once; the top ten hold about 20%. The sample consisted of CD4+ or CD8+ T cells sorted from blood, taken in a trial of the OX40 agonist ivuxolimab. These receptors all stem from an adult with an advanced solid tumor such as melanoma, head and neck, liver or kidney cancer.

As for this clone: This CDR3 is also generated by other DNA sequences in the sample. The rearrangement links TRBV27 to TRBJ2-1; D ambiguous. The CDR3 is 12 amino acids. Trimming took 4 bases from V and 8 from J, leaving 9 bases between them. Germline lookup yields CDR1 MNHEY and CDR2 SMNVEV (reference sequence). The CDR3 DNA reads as TGTGCCAGCAGTTCTTTACCGGATGAGCAGTTCTTC. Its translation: CASSSLPDEQFF.

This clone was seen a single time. For the CDR3, the DNA is TGTGCCAGCAGCACCTGGGACAGCAGCTCCTACGAGCAGTACTTC. Protein product: CASSTWDSSSYEQYF. This rearrangement joins TRBV7-9 to TRBJ2-7, with 7 nucleotides matching TRBD1. The V gene's germline CDR1 is SEHNR and CDR2 FQNEAQ (reference sequence). This CDR3 has 15 amino acids. The ends lost 5 bases at V and 0 bases at J; junction bases unmatched: 7.

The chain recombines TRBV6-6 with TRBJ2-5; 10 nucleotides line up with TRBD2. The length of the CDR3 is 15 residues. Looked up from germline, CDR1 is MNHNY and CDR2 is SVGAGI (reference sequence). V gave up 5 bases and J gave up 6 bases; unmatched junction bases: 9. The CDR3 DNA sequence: TGTGCCAGCAGTCCATCAGCGGGAGGGCTGAAGACCCAGTACTTC. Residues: CASSPSAGGLKTQYF.

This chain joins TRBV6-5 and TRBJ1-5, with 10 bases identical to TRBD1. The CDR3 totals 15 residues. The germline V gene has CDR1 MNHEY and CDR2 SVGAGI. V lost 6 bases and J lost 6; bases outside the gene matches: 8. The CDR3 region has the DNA TGTGCCAGCAGGCCGACCGGGACAGGGGCTCAGCCCCAGCATTTT. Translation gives CASRPTGTGAQPQHF.

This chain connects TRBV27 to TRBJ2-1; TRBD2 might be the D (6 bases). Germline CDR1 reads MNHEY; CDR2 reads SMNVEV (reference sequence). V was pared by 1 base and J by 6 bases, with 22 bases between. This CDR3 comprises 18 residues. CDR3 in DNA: TGTGCCAGCAGTTTATTACCCGGAGGGCCGGATATTTCCAATGAGCAGTTCTTC. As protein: CASSLLPGGPDISNEQFF.

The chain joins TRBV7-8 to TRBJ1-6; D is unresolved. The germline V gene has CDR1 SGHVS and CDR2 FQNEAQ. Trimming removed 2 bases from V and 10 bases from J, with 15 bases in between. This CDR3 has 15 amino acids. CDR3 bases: TGTGCCAGCAGCTTATTAAGAGGGTTGTGGTCACCCCTCCACTTT. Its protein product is CASSLLRGLWSPLHF.

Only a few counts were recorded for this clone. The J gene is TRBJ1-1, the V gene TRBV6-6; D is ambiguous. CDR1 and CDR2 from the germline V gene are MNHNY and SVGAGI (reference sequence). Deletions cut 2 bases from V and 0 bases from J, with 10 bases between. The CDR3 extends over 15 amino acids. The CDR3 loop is CASSYKEGMNTEAFF. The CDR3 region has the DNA TGTGCCAGCAGTTACAAGGAGGGAATGAACACTGAAGCTTTCTTT.

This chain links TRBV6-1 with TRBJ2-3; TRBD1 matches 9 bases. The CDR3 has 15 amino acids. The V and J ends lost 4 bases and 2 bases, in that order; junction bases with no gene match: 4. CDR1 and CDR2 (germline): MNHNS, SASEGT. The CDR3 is CASSGGQGYTDTQYF. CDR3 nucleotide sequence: TGTGCCAGCAGTGGGGGACAGGGCTACACAGATACGCAGTATTTT.

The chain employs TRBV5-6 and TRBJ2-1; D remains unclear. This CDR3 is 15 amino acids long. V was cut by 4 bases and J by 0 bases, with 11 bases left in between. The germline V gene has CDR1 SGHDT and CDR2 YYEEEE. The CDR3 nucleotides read TGTGCCAGCAGCCCACCGGCGAGCTCCTACAATGAGCAGTTCTTC. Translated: CASSPPASSYNEQFF.

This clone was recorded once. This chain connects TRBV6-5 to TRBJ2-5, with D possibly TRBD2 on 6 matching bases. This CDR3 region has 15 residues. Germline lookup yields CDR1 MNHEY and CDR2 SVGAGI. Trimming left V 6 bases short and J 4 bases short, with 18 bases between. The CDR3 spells CASSPARRGLETQYF. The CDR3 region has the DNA TGTGCCAGCAGCCCTGCAAGGCGGGGCCTAGAGACCCAGTACTTC.

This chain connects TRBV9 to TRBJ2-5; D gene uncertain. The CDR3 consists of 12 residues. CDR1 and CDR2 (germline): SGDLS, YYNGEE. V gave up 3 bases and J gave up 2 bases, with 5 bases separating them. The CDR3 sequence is CASSGPQETQYF. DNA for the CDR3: TGTGCCAGCAGCGGCCCACAAGAGACCCAGTACTTC.